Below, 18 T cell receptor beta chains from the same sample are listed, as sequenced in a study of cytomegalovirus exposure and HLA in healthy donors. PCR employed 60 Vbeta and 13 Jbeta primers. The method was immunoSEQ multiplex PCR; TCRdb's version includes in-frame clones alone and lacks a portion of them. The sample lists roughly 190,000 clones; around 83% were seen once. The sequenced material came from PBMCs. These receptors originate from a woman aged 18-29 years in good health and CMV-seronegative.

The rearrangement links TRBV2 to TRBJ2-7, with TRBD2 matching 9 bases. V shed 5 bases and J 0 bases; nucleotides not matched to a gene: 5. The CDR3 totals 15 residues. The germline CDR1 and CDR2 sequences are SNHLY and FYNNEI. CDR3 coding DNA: TGTGCCAGCAGTTTGGGACTAGCACTCTCCTACGAGCAGTACTTC. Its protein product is CASSLGLALSYEQYF. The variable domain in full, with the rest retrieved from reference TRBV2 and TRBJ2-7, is EPEVTQTPSHQVTQMGQEVILRCVPISNHLYFYWYRQILGQKVEFLVSFYNNEISEKSEIFDDQFSVERPDGSNFTLKIRSTKLEDSAMYFCASSLGLALSYEQYFGPGTRLTVT.

The CDR3 nucleotides read TGTGCCAGCATGGCCAGAGCCGAAGGGGGTCAGCCCCAGCATTTT. Protein: CASMARAEGGQPQHF. V is TRBV6-5 and J is TRBJ1-5, with D perhaps matching TRBD1 (6 bases). Per germline, CDR1 MNHEY and CDR2 SVGAGI. Trimming pared 7 bases from V and 6 bases from J, leaving 19 bases between. This CDR3 contains 15 residues.

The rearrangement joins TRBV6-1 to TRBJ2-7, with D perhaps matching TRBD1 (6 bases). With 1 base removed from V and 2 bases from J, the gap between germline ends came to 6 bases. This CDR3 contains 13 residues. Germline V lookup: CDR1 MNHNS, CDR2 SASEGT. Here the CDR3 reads CASSEGTAYEQYF. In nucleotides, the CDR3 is TGTGCCAGCAGTGAAGGGACAGCCTACGAGCAGTACTTC.

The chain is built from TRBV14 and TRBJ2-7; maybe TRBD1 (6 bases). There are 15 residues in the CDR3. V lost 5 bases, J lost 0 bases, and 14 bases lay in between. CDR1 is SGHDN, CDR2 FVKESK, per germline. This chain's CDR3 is CASSLRQVPSYEQYF. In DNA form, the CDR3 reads TGTGCCAGCAGCTTAAGACAGGTCCCCTCCTACGAGCAGTACTTC. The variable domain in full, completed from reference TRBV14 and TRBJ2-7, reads EAGVTQFPSHSVIEKGQTVTLRCDPISGHDNLYWYRRVMGKEIKFLLHFVKESKQDESGMPNNRFLAERTGGTYSTLKVQPAELEDSGVYFCASSLRQVPSYEQYFGPGTRLTVT.

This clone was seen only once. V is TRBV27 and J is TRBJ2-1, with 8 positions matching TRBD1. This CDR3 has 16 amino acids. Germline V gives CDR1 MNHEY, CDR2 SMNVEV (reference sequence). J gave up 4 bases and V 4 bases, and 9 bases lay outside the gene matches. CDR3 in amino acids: CASSSSGGAPYNEQFF. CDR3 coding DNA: TGTGCCAGCAGTTCATCAGGGGGCGCGCCTTACAATGAGCAGTTCTTC.

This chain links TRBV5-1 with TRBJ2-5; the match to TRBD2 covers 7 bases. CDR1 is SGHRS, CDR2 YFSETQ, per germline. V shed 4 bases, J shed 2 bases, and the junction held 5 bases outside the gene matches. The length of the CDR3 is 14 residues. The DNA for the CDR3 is TGCGCCAGCAGCCTGGAGCGGGGTCAAGAGACCCAGTACTTC. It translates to CASSLERGQETQYF. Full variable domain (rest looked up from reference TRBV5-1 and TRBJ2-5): KAGVTQTPRYLIKTRGQQVTLSCSPISGHRSVSWYQQTPGQGLQFLFEYFSETQRNKGNFPGRFSGRQFSNSRSEMNVSTLELGDSALYLCASSLERGQETQYFGPGTRLLVL.

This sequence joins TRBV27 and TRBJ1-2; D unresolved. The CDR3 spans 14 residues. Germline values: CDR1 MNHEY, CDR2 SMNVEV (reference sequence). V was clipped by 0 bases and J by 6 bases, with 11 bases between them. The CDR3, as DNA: TGTGCCAGCAGTTTATCGCCCGGGATTGATGGCTACACCTTC. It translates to CASSLSPGIDGYTF.

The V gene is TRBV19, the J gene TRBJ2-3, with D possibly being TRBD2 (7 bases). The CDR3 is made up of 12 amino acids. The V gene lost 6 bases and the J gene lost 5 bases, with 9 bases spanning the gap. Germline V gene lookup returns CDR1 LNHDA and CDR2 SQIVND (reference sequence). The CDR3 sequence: CASRGGGDTQYF. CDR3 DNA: TGTGCCAGTAGGGGAGGGGGAGATACGCAGTATTTT.

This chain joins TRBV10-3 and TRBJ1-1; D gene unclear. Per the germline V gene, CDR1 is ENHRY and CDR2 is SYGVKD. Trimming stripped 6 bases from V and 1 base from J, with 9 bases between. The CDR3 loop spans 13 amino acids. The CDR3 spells CAIRLHENTEAFF. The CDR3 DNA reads TGTGCCATCAGACTACATGAGAACACTGAAGCTTTCTTT.

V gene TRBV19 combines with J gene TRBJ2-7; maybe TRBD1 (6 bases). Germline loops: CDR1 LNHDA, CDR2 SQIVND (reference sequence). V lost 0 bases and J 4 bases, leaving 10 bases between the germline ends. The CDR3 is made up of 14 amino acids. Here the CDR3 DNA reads TGTGCCAGTAGTATAGAAGGACAGCTATACGAGCAGTACTTC. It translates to CASSIEGQLYEQYF.

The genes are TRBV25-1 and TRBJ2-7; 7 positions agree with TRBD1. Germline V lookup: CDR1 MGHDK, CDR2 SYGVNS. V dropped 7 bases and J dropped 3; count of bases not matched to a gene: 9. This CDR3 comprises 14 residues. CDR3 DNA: TGTGCCAGCACCGCCACGACAGGGCACTACGAGCAGTACTTC. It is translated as CASTATTGHYEQYF.

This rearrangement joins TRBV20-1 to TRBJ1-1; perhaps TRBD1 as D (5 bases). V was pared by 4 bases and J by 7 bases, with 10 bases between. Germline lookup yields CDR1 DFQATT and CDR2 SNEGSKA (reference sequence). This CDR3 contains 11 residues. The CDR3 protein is CSAIPRVEAFF. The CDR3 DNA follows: TGCAGTGCTATACCCAGGGTTGAAGCTTTCTTT.

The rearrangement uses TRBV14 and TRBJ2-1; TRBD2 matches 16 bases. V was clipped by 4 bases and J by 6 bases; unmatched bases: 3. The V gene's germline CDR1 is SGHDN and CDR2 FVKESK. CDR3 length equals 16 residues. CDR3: CASSRGTSGRGNEQFF. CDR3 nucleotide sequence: TGTGCCAGCAGCCGAGGGACTAGCGGGAGGGGCAATGAGCAGTTCTTC.

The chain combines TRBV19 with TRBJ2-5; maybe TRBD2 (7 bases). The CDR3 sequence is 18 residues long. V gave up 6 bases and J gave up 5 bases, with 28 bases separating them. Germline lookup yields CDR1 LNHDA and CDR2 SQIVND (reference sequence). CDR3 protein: CASSRGGLPLGGLETQYF. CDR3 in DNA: TGTGCCAGTAGCCGAGGGGGACTACCTTTGGGCGGACTGGAGACCCAGTACTTC.

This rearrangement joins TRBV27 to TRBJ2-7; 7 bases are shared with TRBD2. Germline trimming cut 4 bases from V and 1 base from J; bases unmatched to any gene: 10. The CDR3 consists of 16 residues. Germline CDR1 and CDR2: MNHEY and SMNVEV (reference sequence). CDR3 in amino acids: CASSYLRGEVSYEQYF. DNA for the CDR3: TGTGCCAGCAGTTACCTCCGGGGGGAGGTTTCCTACGAGCAGTACTTC.

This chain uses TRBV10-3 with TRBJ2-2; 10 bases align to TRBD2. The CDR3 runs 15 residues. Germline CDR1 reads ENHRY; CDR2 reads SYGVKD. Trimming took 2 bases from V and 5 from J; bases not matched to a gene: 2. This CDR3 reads CAISETSGVTGELFF. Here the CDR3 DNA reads TGTGCCATCAGTGAGACTAGCGGGGTAACCGGGGAGCTGTTTTTT.

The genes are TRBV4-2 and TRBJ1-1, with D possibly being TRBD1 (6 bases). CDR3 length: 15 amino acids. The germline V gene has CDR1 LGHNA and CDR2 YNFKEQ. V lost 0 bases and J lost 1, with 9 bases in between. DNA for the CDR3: TGTGCCAGCAGCCAAGAGAGAGGGGGGAACACTGAAGCTTTCTTT. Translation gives CASSQERGGNTEAFF.

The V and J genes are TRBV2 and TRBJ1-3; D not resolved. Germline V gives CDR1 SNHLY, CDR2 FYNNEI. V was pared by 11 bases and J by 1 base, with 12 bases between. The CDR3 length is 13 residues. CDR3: CAAGLTSGNTIYF. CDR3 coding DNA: TGTGCCGCGGGGTTAACTTCTGGAAACACCATATATTTT. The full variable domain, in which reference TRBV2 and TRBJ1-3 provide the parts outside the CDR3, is EPEVTQTPSHQVTQMGQEVILRCVPISNHLYFYWYRQILGQKVEFLVSFYNNEISEKSEIFDDQFSVERPDGSNFTLKIRSTKLEDSAMYFCAAGLTSGNTIYFGEGSWLTVV.